The clone carrying this TCR beta chain was seen ten or more times. Its target is unknown. This specimen belongs to a study of T cells in Graves' hyperthyroidism and ophthalmopathy. Points from the study as a whole: In blood, most of the thyroid clonotypes expanded above 0.001 were also present.

Trimming removed 1 base from V and 0 bases from J, with 16 bases in between. CDR1 and CDR2 from the germline V gene are DFQATT and SNEGSKA (reference sequence). The CDR3 loop spans 16 amino acids. Amplification yielded TCR beta CDR3 regions, with RNA transcripts as the source. The HTBI primer set was used in a first-round RT-PCR of the TCR CDR3. TCRdb independently ran MiXCR on the multiplex PCR reads; one entry per CDR3 protein. This table holds fewer than 450,000 distinct CDR3 sequences, about 15% found once. Sequencing was performed on blood. The sequence was collected from a woman in her thirties with Graves' hyperthyroidism that later progressed to Graves' ophthalmopathy. This chain joins TRBV20-1 and TRBJ2-7; D gene uncertain. In nucleotides, the CDR3 is TGCAGTGCTAGAGCTCGTAGGGTATTAGTCTCCTACGAGCAGTACTTC. Translated, it gives CSARARRVLVSYEQYF.